This TCR beta chain emerged from a study of blood T cell repertoires in COVID-19. Study-level information: Sources were T cells, B-cell-depleted T cells, or PBMCs; the material itself was cDNA or gDNA.

Using immunoSEQ multiplex PCR, the repertoire was profiled, and TCRdb retains in-frame clones only, with some absent. Here the sample spans around 250,000 clones, about nine tenths being singletons. Recovered participants had two consecutive negative NP/OP PCR tests, healthcare professional clearance, or symptom resolution. Germline V lookup: CDR1 SGHNT, CDR2 YENEEA. This CDR3 has 17 residues. Trimming at V came to 3 bases and at J to 5 bases, leaving 8 bases not matched to a gene. The sequence derives from a young man who had recovered from COVID-19. The chain employs TRBV11-3 and TRBJ2-5; 14 bases line up with TRBD2. The material sequenced was PBMCs or T cells enriched from blood (not recorded which). CDR3 DNA: TGTGCCAGCAGCTTTATGGGACTAGCGGGAGACGGGGAGACCCAGTACTTC. Protein product: CASSFMGLAGDGETQYF. The variable domain in full, with the rest retrieved from reference TRBV11-3 and TRBJ2-5, is EAGVVQSPRYKIIEKKQPVAFWCNPISGHNTLYWYLQNLGQGPELLIRYENEEAVDDSQLPKDRFSAERLKGVDSTLKIQPAELGDSAVYLCASSFMGLAGDGETQYFGPGTRLLVL.